This TCR beta chain came from a study of control samples from healthy donors and cancer patients (dated by TCRdb to 2018 to 2021). In regard to this clone: The antigen it binds to is not known. No base-level quality is on record; no much larger clone is a single base apart.

Library preparation used the immunoSEQ multiplex PCR assay. TCRdb re-hosts the immuneACCESS table, in-frame sequences only. Its copies lack some clones; in the studies checked, an unresolved V gene accounts for under half of them, and the cause for the rest is not known. The sample profile shows some 120,000 clones; about nine tenths of them were found once. The ten most abundant clones make up less than 9.5% of the sample. The CDR3 has 15 amino acids, counting the end cysteine and phenylalanine. The only DNA kept is the CDR3, 45 bases in frame from the first base. V loses 4 bases, J loses 4 bases, and the germline ends lie 17 bases apart. CDR1 and CDR2, looked up from the germline V gene, are MGHRA and YSYEKL.

Specimen: blood. The clonotype comes from a man aged 35 to 55 in good health. The receptor chain draws on TRBV4-1 and TRBJ2-7; the D call could be TRBD1 or TRBD2, with each sharing 6 bases. The DNA sequence is as follows: TGCGCCAGCAGCCGGACTACGGGGGCGCCATACGAGCAGTACTTC. Its protein reads: CASSRTTGAPYEQYF.